These T cell receptor beta chains were read from a single sample in a study of response to subunit inactivated influenza vaccine. TCRdb reprocessed the RT-PCR reads via MiXCR and lists one record per CDR3 protein. The table lists about 540,000 distinct CDR3 sequences, roughly 25% of them singletons. The data also belong to a second study, concerning T cells expressing NK-cell markers.

The material was CD4+ T cells sorted from PBMCs, obtained 11 to 12 days after vaccination. The receptors were sampled from a middle-aged man who received an inactivated influenza vaccine. Both conserved end residues are part of each CDR3. Fields, in order: J gene, clone size, D gene, V gene, CDR3 DNA, CDR3 protein. The D gene is left open where the match is weak. Clone size is shown for a subset of rows, as once, few, many or a class of expanded clone.

j_call: TRBJ2-7
clone_size: -
d_call: TRBD2
v_call: TRBV7-2
cdr3_nt: TGTGCCAGCAGCTTAGCGCCAACTAGCGGGAGTCGCTACGAGCAGTACTTC
cdr3_aa: CASSLAPTSGSRYEQYF

j_call: TRBJ2-3
clone_size: -
d_call: TRBD2
v_call: TRBV20-1
cdr3_nt: TGCAGTGCTAGAGCCGCCTCGGCTAGCGGGAGCACAGATACGCAGTATTTT
cdr3_aa: CSARAASASGSTDTQYF

j_call: TRBJ1-5
clone_size: -
d_call: -
v_call: TRBV28
cdr3_nt: TGTGCCAGCAGTACAGGGAAGGCTGGCAATCAGCCCCAGCATTTT
cdr3_aa: CASSTGKAGNQPQHF

j_call: TRBJ2-3
clone_size: -
d_call: TRBD2
v_call: TRBV6-2/TRBV6-3
cdr3_nt: TGTGCCAGCAGAACCCCTAGCGGATTCACAGATACGCAGTATTTT
cdr3_aa: CASRTPSGFTDTQYF

j_call: TRBJ2-5
clone_size: -
d_call: -
v_call: TRBV29-1
cdr3_nt: TGCAGCGTCGGAGACAGAAACATTCAAGAGACCCAGTACTTC
cdr3_aa: CSVGDRNIQETQYF

j_call: TRBJ2-4
clone_size: many
d_call: TRBD2
v_call: TRBV20-1
cdr3_nt: TGCAGTGCTAGAGGACCACTAGCGACCCTAGCCAAAAACATTCAGTACTTC
cdr3_aa: CSARGPLATLAKNIQYF

j_call: TRBJ2-5
clone_size: few
d_call: -
v_call: TRBV7-2
cdr3_nt: TGTGCCAGCAGCTTAGGAGGGGAAAGCCCGTACTTC
cdr3_aa: CASSLGGESPYF

j_call: TRBJ2-1
clone_size: -
d_call: TRBD2
v_call: TRBV5-6
cdr3_nt: TGTGCCAGCAGCCCACTAGCGGCCAACAATGAGCAGTTCTTC
cdr3_aa: CASSPLAANNEQFF

j_call: TRBJ2-3
clone_size: -
d_call: -
v_call: TRBV29-1
cdr3_nt: TGCAGCGTTGAAGGGGTCGCAGATACGCAGTATTTT
cdr3_aa: CSVEGVADTQYF

j_call: TRBJ1-6
clone_size: -
d_call: -
v_call: TRBV15
cdr3_nt: TGTGCCACCAGCAGAATGATCGGACAGAATAATTCACCCCTCCACTTT
cdr3_aa: CATSRMIGQNNSPLHF

j_call: TRBJ2-1
clone_size: -
d_call: -
v_call: TRBV7-2
cdr3_nt: TGTGCCAGCAGCACCCGAAGGACTACTGATGAGCAGTTCTTC
cdr3_aa: CASSTRRTTDEQFF

j_call: TRBJ2-6
clone_size: -
d_call: TRBD1
v_call: TRBV28
cdr3_nt: TGTGCCAGCACCCGAGGGGGCGGTTACCTCTCTGGGGCCAACGTCCTGACTTTC
cdr3_aa: CASTRGGGYLSGANVLTF

j_call: TRBJ2-7
clone_size: -
d_call: TRBD1
v_call: TRBV12-3/TRBV12-4
cdr3_nt: TGTGCCAGCAGCGTGTCCGGGACAGGGTCGGAGCAGTACTTC
cdr3_aa: CASSVSGTGSEQYF

j_call: TRBJ1-2
clone_size: -
d_call: -
v_call: TRBV6-5
cdr3_nt: TGTGCCAGCCGATCGACGTGGGGCTACACCTTC
cdr3_aa: CASRSTWGYTF

j_call: TRBJ1-2
clone_size: few
d_call: -
v_call: TRBV9
cdr3_nt: TGTGCCAGCAGCGTAATTGGGGCGCAGGGTGGCTACACCTTC
cdr3_aa: CASSVIGAQGGYTF

j_call: TRBJ1-3
clone_size: many
d_call: TRBD1
v_call: TRBV29-1
cdr3_nt: TGCAGCGCTAGACAGGGAAGCTCTGGAAACACCATATATTTT
cdr3_aa: CSARQGSSGNTIYF

j_call: TRBJ2-7
clone_size: many
d_call: TRBD2
v_call: TRBV12-3/TRBV12-4
cdr3_nt: TGTGCCAGCAGCCCCACTGGGGGGGGGTCCTACGAGCAGTACTTC
cdr3_aa: CASSPTGGGSYEQYF

j_call: TRBJ1-5
clone_size: -
d_call: -
v_call: TRBV20-1
cdr3_nt: TGCAGTGCTAGCCCTCAGGGCCGCGGCAATCAGCCCCAGCATTTT
cdr3_aa: CSASPQGRGNQPQHF

j_call: TRBJ1-5
clone_size: -
d_call: TRBD1
v_call: TRBV6-2/TRBV6-3
cdr3_nt: TGTGCCAGCAGTTACCTTCTTTCAGGGGGTCCCCTGAATCAGCCCCAGCATTTT
cdr3_aa: CASSYLLSGGPLNQPQHF

j_call: TRBJ2-1
clone_size: -
d_call: TRBD2
v_call: TRBV11-2
cdr3_nt: TGTGCCAGCAGCCTCACGACTAGCGGGAGTAGGAATGAGCAGTTCTTC
cdr3_aa: CASSLTTSGSRNEQFF

j_call: TRBJ2-1
clone_size: -
d_call: -
v_call: TRBV7-2
cdr3_nt: TGTGCCAGCAGCTTATTCGGGGTGGGGTATGAGCAGTTCTTC
cdr3_aa: CASSLFGVGYEQFF

j_call: TRBJ2-7
clone_size: -
d_call: TRBD2
v_call: TRBV5-6
cdr3_nt: TGTGCCAGCAGTAACCGGGGGGTTTTGTCCTACGAGCAGTACTTC
cdr3_aa: CASSNRGVLSYEQYF

j_call: TRBJ2-7
clone_size: -
d_call: TRBD2
v_call: TRBV27
cdr3_nt: TGTGCCAGCGGATGGCGGGAGGGCTACGAGCAGTACTTC
cdr3_aa: CASGWREGYEQYF

j_call: TRBJ1-3
clone_size: -
d_call: -
v_call: TRBV28
cdr3_nt: TGTGCCAGCAGCCAAAACCCGAGAGGAAACACCATATATTTT
cdr3_aa: CASSQNPRGNTIYF